This T cell receptor beta chain was retrieved from a study of human T cells and chemical hapten exposure. Regarding the study as a whole: Compared with pre-sensitization or healthy control sets, expanded TCRs clustered more.

The library gave individual cDNA molecules unique molecular identifiers. One entry per CDR3 protein, called by TCRdb with MiXCR from the RACE reads. Of fewer than 150,000 distinct CDR3 sequences in the sample, about 14% are singletons; the top ten hold around 2.8%. As to this clonotype: Its specificity is not known.

The CDR3 is 15 amino acids. Germline V gene lookup returns CDR1 SGHRS and CDR2 YFSETQ. V was trimmed by 4 bases and J by 4 bases, leaving 12 bases between them. As to time point: pre-sensitization, week 0. Indicated treatment: therapeutic diphenylcyclopropenone sensitization with weekly scalp DPC. The TCR sequence derives from a woman aged 18-29 years with alopecia areata. Some clones in this sample may be carry-over from other donors' samples. The J gene is TRBJ2-6, the V gene TRBV5-1, with D perhaps matching TRBD1 (5 bases). Sequencing used whole blood, obtained in connection with sensitization to the hapten diphenylcyclopropenone (DPC). In DNA, the CDR3 is TGCGCCAGCAGCCGCAGGGCGGACGGGGCCAACGTCCTGACTTTC. Amino acids: CASSRRADGANVLTF.